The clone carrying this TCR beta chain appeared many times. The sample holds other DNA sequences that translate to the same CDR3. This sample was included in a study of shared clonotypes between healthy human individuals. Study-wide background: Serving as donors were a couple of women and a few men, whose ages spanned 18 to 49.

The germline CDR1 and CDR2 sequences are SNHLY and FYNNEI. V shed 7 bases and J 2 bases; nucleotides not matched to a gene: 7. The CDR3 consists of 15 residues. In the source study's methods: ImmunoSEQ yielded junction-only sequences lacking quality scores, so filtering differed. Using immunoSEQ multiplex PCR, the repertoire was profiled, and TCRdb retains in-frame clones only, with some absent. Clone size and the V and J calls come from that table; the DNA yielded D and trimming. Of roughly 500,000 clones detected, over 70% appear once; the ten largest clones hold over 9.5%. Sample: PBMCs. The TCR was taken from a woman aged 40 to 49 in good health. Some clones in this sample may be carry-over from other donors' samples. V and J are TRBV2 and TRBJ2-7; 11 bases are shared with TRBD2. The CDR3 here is CASTPRLAGPYEQYF. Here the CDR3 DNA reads TGTGCCAGCACCCCCCGACTAGCGGGACCCTACGAGCAGTACTTC.